This T cell receptor (beta chain) was sequenced during a study of cytomegalovirus exposure and HLA in healthy donors. Turning to the study itself: There were 65 million to 85 million unique TCRs (from HLA-typed donors) in an early data release.

Study results and limitations: When presence/absence was analysed, sequencing depth was taken to be roughly uniform across donors. A later analysis showed TCR association rates differing by HLA locus, peaking at DRB1 and lowest at HLA-C.

The CDR3 contains 14 residues. The V gene's germline CDR1 is SGHNT and CDR2 YYREEE (reference sequence). Between the trimmed V and J ends, which lost 5 bases and 0 bases, there was a span of 9 bases. In the PCR, 60 Vbeta and 13 Jbeta primers were used. TCRdb's table, derived via immunoSEQ multiplex PCR, lists solely in-frame clones and lacks some. There are 180,000 or so clones in the sample; 80% occur only once, and about 4.4% lies in the top ten. On this clone itself: What it binds is unknown.

Sequenced sample: PBMCs. This receptor was identified in a woman in her fifties or sixties in good health and CMV-seropositive. The chain carries TRBV5-4 and TRBJ1-3; D call uncertain. The CDR3 is CASRAAGSGNTIYF. The CDR3 DNA is TGTGCCAGCAGGGCCGCAGGCTCTGGAAACACCATATATTTT.